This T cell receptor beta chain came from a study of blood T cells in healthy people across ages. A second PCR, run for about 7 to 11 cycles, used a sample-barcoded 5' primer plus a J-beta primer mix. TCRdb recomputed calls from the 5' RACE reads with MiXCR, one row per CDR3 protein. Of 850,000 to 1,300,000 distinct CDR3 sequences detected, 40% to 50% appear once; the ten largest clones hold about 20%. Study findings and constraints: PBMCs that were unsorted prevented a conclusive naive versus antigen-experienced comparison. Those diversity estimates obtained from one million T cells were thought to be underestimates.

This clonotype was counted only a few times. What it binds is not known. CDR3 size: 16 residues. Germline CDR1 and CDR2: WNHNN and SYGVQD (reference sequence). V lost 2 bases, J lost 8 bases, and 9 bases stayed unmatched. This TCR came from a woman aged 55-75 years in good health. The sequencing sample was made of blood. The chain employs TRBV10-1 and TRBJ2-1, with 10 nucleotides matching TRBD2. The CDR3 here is CASSEQLAGDRYEQFF. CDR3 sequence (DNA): TGCGCCAGCAGTGAGCAGCTAGCGGGAGATAGGTATGAGCAGTTCTTC.